The 6 T cell receptor beta chains below come from one sample, sequenced in a study of OX40 agonist ivuxolimab in advanced cancers. TCRdb keeps only in-frame clones here, not all; method: immunoSEQ multiplex PCR. The sample holds fewer than 60,000 clones, more than 75% seen once. The sample here was CD4+ or CD8+ T cells sorted from blood, taken in a trial of the OX40 agonist ivuxolimab. These receptors were collected from an adult with an advanced solid tumor such as melanoma, head and neck, liver or kidney cancer.

The chain links TRBV10-3 to TRBJ2-3, with a weak D call TRBD1 (6 bases). The CDR3 spans 13 residues. Trimming pared 9 bases from V and 4 bases from J, leaving 14 bases between. Germline loops: CDR1 ENHRY, CDR2 SYGVKD. CDR3 in amino acids: CAMGQDMADTQYF. The DNA of the CDR3 is TGTGCCATGGGACAAGATATGGCAGATACGCAGTATTTT.

The table lists this clone with a count of one. The chain is built from TRBV7-8 and TRBJ2-7; D perhaps matches TRBD1 (5 bases). Between the trimmed V and J ends, which lost 5 bases and 9 bases, there was a span of 14 bases. The length of the CDR3 is 12 residues. The germline CDR1 and CDR2 sequences are SGHVS and FQNEAQ. Here the CDR3 DNA reads TGTGCCAGCAGCCTCGACAGTACAAGGCAGTACTTC. Amino acids: CASSLDSTRQYF. The entire variable domain, with the rest obtained from reference TRBV7-8 and TRBJ2-7, is as follows: GAGVSQSPRYKVAKRGQDVALRCDPISGHVSLFWYQQALGQGPEFLTYFQNEAQLDKSGLPSDRFFAERPEGSVSTLKIQRTQQEDSAVYLCASSLDSTRQYFGPGTRLTVT.

This sequence joins TRBV5-1 and TRBJ2-3, with 11 positions matching TRBD1. The CDR3 has 14 amino acids. The J segment lost 4 bases and the V segment lost 4 bases, leaving 2 bases of the junction unmatched. From germline, CDR1 is SGHRS and CDR2 YFSETQ. CDR3: CASSPGQGADTQYF. The CDR3 DNA reads TGCGCCAGCAGCCCGGGACAGGGGGCAGATACGCAGTATTTT.

The rearrangement links TRBV7-8 to TRBJ2-7; TRBD1 aligns across 7 bases. The J segment lost 2 bases and the V segment lost 5 bases, leaving 9 bases of the junction unmatched. The CDR3 length is 15 residues. Germline lookup yields CDR1 SGHVS and CDR2 FQNEAQ. CDR3 region: CASSLRQGQAYEQYF. CDR3 in DNA: TGTGCCAGCAGCCTAAGACAGGGCCAGGCCTACGAGCAGTACTTC.

The chain couples TRBV10-1 to TRBJ2-1; TRBD2 aligns across 9 bases. This CDR3 has 15 residues. Germline CDR1 WNHNN, CDR2 SYGVQD (reference sequence). V lost 3 bases, J lost 5 bases, and 5 bases stayed unmatched. The CDR3 DNA reads as TGCGCCAGCAGTGAAGGGGCTAGCGGGAACAATGAGCAGTTCTTC. Translation gives CASSEGASGNNEQFF.

Only one count was recorded for this clone. V usage is TRBV19 and J usage is TRBJ2-7; D remains unclear. Germline assignment: CDR1 LNHDA and CDR2 SQIVND (reference sequence). V was cut by 5 bases and J by 12 bases, with 14 bases left in between. CDR3 size: 11 residues. The CDR3 DNA reads TGTGCCAGTAGTCTAGGACCAAGAAGGTACTTC. This translates into CASSLGPRRYF.